Following are 17 T cell receptor beta chains from one sample sequenced in a study of blood T cell repertoires in COVID-19 (TCRdb year 2020). Library creation used the immunoSEQ multiplex PCR assay. What TCRdb holds here is the immuneACCESS table cut down to in-frame rearrangements. Part of the clones is not present; checked against another copy, under half of the missing clones reflect an unresolved V gene, and the others are unexplained. Present in this sample are under 300,000 clones, approximately 84% of which were seen just once. Of the sample, approximately 16% is held by the ten largest clones. Sample: PBMCs or T cells enriched from blood (not recorded which). The receptors stem from a man in his forties or fifties who had recovered from COVID-19.

V is TRBV7-8 and J is TRBJ1-2; TRBD1 agrees at 9 bases. V lost 5 bases and J lost 4; bases outside the gene matches: 8. Germline V CDR1 and CDR2: SGHVS, FQNEAQ. CDR3 length: 15 amino acids. The CDR3 region is CASSPGTGLSYGYTF. The DNA of the CDR3 is TGTGCCAGCAGCCCCGGGACAGGGCTGAGCTATGGCTACACCTTC.

The chain combines TRBV19 with TRBJ1-1; D is ambiguous. There are 13 residues in the CDR3. Deletions cut 7 bases from V and 0 bases from J, with 9 bases between. Looked up from germline, CDR1 is LNHDA and CDR2 is SQIVND (reference sequence). CDR3 DNA sequence: TGTGCCAGTACCTCCAGTTTGAACACTGAAGCTTTCTTT. Amino acids: CASTSSLNTEAFF.

The chain links TRBV27 to TRBJ1-6; TRBD1 matches at 9 bases. The junction had 8 bases not matched to a gene; V was cut back by 4 bases and J by 10 bases. The CDR3 covers 15 residues. CDR1 and CDR2 from the germline V gene are MNHEY and SMNVEV (reference sequence). Here the CDR3 reads CASSSRDREGSPLHF. In DNA, the CDR3 is TGTGCCAGCAGTTCCCGGGACAGGGAAGGATCACCCCTCCACTTT.

This clone has a handful of counts. The V call is TRBV5-4, the J call TRBJ1-1; TRBD1 is a possible D gene (5 bases). The CDR3 has 14 residues. Germline values: CDR1 SGHNT, CDR2 YYREEE (reference sequence). Trimming cost V 6 bases and J 3 bases, with 15 bases left between them. CDR3 protein: CASTGGLRDTEAFF. The CDR3 nucleotides are TGTGCCAGCACCGGGGGTCTGAGGGACACTGAAGCTTTCTTT.

This clone was found once. The rearrangement uses TRBV28 and TRBJ2-1; 12 bases match TRBD2. The CDR3 contains 15 residues. Germline V gene lookup returns CDR1 MDHEN and CDR2 SYDVKM. V trimming: 6 bases; J trimming: 7 bases; junction bases outside the gene matches: 7. The CDR3 region has the DNA TGTGCCAGCAGGTCGGGAGGGACTAGCGGGAATGAGCAGTTCTTC. Translating gives CASRSGGTSGNEQFF.

The chain couples TRBV10-3 to TRBJ1-2, with 7 bases lining up with TRBD1. This CDR3 has 15 amino acids. Germline CDR1 reads ENHRY; CDR2 reads SYGVKD. V dropped 4 bases and J dropped 1; count of bases not matched to a gene: 6. The CDR3 reads CAISAGGLGNYGYTF. Here the CDR3 DNA reads TGTGCCATCAGTGCAGGGGGTCTGGGTAACTATGGCTACACCTTC.

This clone appeared once. The chain joins TRBV5-5 to TRBJ2-1; 11 bases match TRBD1. Germline CDR1 and CDR2: SGHKS and YYEKEE (reference sequence). The CDR3 is 16 amino acids. Trimming removed 4 bases from V and 1 base from J; junction bases left unmatched: 4. Written as DNA, the CDR3 is TGTGCCAGCAGCCATGGACAGGGGGCGTCCTACAATGAGCAGTTCTTC. Translation gives CASSHGQGASYNEQFF. Using reference TRBV5-5 and TRBJ2-1 for the parts outside the CDR3, the full variable domain is DAGVTQSPTHLIKTRGQQVTLRCSPISGHKSVSWYQQVLGQGPQFIFQYYEKEERGRGNFPDRFSARQFPNYSSELNVNALLLGDSALYLCASSHGQGASYNEQFFGPGTRLTVL.

The chain carries TRBV6-2 or TRBV6-3 and TRBJ2-7; 9 nucleotides line up with TRBD2. CDR1 and CDR2 from the germline V gene are MNHEY and SVGEGT. The J segment lost 2 bases and the V segment lost 1 base, leaving 3 bases of the junction unmatched. There are 15 residues in the CDR3. CDR3: CASSYLTSGPYEQYF. The CDR3 DNA sequence: TGTGCCAGCAGTTACTTGACTAGCGGACCCTACGAGCAGTACTTC.

This chain joins TRBV7-2 and TRBJ2-5; 9 bases agree with TRBD2. The V gene's germline CDR1 is SGHTA and CDR2 FQGNSA. This CDR3 comprises 15 residues. J gave up 0 bases and V 3 bases, and 2 bases lay outside the gene matches. Written as DNA, the CDR3 is TGTGCCAGCAGCTTCCAGCGGGGGGACCAAGAGACCCAGTACTTC. It specifies CASSFQRGDQETQYF.

V usage is TRBV2 and J usage is TRBJ2-7; D is possibly TRBD1 (7 bases). The CDR3 totals 13 residues. V lost 7 bases and J 6 bases, leaving 16 bases between the germline ends. Germline loops: CDR1 SNHLY, CDR2 FYNNEI. The CDR3 DNA follows: TGTGCCAGCATGGAACAGGGGAGGACCGAGCAGTACTTC. Protein sequence: CASMEQGRTEQYF.

The gene calls are TRBV30 and TRBJ1-6; D is perhaps TRBD1 (6 bases). CDR3 length: 11 residues. V was pared by 4 bases and J by 16 bases, with 14 bases between. Per germline, CDR1 GTSNPN and CDR2 SVGIG (reference sequence). CDR3 in DNA: TGTGCCTGGAAGACAGGATGGGAACTCCACTTT. The encoded protein is CAWKTGWELHF.

This CDR3 reads CAWSVEFEQFF. CDR3 coding DNA: TGTGCCTGGAGTGTTGAGTTCGAGCAGTTCTTC. The chain employs TRBV30 and TRBJ2-1; the D is unclear. CDR3 length: 11 amino acids. The V end lost 0 bases, the J end lost 10 bases, and 7 bases lay between the germline ends. Germline assignment: CDR1 GTSNPN and CDR2 SVGIG (reference sequence).

The V call is TRBV5-6, the J call TRBJ2-3; 9 bases fit TRBD2. V was pared by 4 bases and J by 5 bases, with 5 bases of the junction left unmatched. This CDR3 is 14 amino acids long. Germline CDR1 reads SGHDT; CDR2 reads YYEEEE. In DNA, the CDR3 is TGTGCCAGCAGCCCCTATAGCGGGAGAGATACGCAGTATTTT. This codes for CASSPYSGRDTQYF. The full variable domain, rest sourced from reference TRBV5-6 and TRBJ2-3, is DAGVTQSPTHLIKTRGQQVTLRCSPKSGHDTVSWYQQALGQGPQFIFQYYEEEERQRGNFPDRFSGHQFPNYSSELNVNALLLGDSALYLCASSPYSGRDTQYFGPGTRLTVL.

The rearrangement uses TRBV9 and TRBJ2-2; TRBD2 might be the D (6 bases). The germline V gene encodes CDR1 SGDLS and CDR2 YYNGEE. The CDR3 contains 16 residues. The V end was cut by 0 bases, the J end by 4 bases, with 13 bases between. CDR3 bases: TGTGCCAGCAGCGTAGCACTTCGGGAGCCCACCGGGGAGCTGTTTTTT. It translates to CASSVALREPTGELFF.

This clone was seen more than once but under ten times. The chain couples TRBV2 to TRBJ1-6, with unresolved D. Trimming cost V 10 bases and J 0 bases, with 7 bases left between them. CDR3 length: 13 residues. The V gene's germline CDR1 is SNHLY and CDR2 FYNNEI. CDR3 nucleotide sequence: TGTGCCAAAGCTCCCTCCTATAATTCACCCCTCCACTTT. Amino acids: CAKAPSYNSPLHF.

This clone was picked up one time. The chain carries TRBV7-2 and TRBJ2-2, with a tentative D call TRBD1 (6 bases). The CDR3 totals 16 residues. Germline assignment: CDR1 SGHTA and CDR2 FQGNSA. V lost 4 bases and J lost 5, with 17 bases in between. CDR3 sequence: CASSSGTGHQTGELFF. Written as DNA, the CDR3 is TGTGCCAGCAGCTCGGGCACGGGACACCAAACCGGGGAGCTGTTTTTT.

The chain is built from TRBV30 and TRBJ2-1, with D hard to call. The CDR3 consists of 15 residues. V lost 3 bases and J 9 bases, leaving 21 bases between the germline ends. CDR1 GTSNPN and CDR2 SVGIG come from the germline V gene (reference sequence). The CDR3 protein is CAWSVHPRRLGEQFF. As DNA, the CDR3 is TGTGCCTGGAGCGTACACCCTCGCAGGTTGGGTGAGCAGTTCTTC.